This entry concerns a single T cell receptor beta chain. The target antigen is unknown. In the same sample, other DNA sequences code for this CDR3. The data are from a study of shared clonotypes between healthy human individuals. General study results and limits: Several donors held about 5% of naive CD4 clonotypes in common.

Germline lookup yields CDR1 LNHDA and CDR2 SQIVND (reference sequence). CDR3 length equals 14 residues. Trimming shortened V by 3 bases and J by 0 bases, and 9 bases separated the two germline ends. Data came from immunoSEQ multiplex PCR; TCRdb stores just in-frame clones and leaves some out. The data show some 2,000,000 clones, about 94% seen once. Sequenced sample: naive CD4+ T cells sorted from blood. The subset here: CD45RA+ positively selected. This receptor was obtained from a man aged 18 to 30 in good health. V gene TRBV19 combines with J gene TRBJ2-7; D is possibly TRBD2 (6 bases). The CDR3 is CASSIGGSSYEQYF. CDR3 DNA: TGTGCCAGTAGTATCGGGGGTAGCTCCTACGAGCAGTACTTC.